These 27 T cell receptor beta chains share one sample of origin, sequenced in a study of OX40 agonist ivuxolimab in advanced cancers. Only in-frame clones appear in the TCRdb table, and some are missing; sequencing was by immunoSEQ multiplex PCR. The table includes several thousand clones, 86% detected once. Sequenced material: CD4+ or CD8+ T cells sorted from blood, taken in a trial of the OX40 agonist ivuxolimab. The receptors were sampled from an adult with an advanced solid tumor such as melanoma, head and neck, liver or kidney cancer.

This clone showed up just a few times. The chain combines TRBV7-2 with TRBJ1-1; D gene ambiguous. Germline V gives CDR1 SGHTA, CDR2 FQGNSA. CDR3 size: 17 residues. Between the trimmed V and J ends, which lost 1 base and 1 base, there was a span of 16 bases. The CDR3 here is CASSLDIAWEGNTEAFF. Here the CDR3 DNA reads TGTGCCAGCAGCTTAGATATAGCTTGGGAGGGGAACACTGAAGCTTTCTTT.

The CDR3 region is CASSLNQGGLNEQFF. For the CDR3, the DNA is TGTGCCAGCAGCTTAAACCAGGGGGGGCTCAATGAGCAGTTCTTC. This chain uses TRBV7-3 with TRBJ2-1, with D perhaps matching TRBD1 or TRBD2 (7 bases each). Germline assignment: CDR1 SGHTA and CDR2 FQGTGA. The V gene lost 1 base and the J gene lost 6 bases, with 13 bases spanning the gap. This CDR3 comprises 15 residues.

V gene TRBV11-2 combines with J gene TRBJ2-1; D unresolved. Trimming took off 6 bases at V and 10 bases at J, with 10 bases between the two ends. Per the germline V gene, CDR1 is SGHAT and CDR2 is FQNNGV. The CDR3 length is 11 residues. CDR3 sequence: CASSYGYEQFF. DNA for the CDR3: TGTGCCAGCAGTTATGGTTACGAGCAGTTCTTC.

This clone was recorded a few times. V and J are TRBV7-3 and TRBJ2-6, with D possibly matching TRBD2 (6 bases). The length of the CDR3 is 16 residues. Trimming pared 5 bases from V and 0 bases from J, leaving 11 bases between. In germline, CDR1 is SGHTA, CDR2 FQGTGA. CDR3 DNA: TGTGCCAGCAGCGTCGGGAGTTACTCTGGGGCCAACGTCCTGACTTTC. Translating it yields CASSVGSYSGANVLTF. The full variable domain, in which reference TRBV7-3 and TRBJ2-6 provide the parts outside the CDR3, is GAGVSQTPSNKVTEKGKYVELRCDPISGHTALYWYRQSLGQGPEFLIYFQGTGAADDSGLPNDRFFAVRPEGSVSTLKIQRTERGDSAVYLCASSVGSYSGANVLTFGAGSRLTVL.

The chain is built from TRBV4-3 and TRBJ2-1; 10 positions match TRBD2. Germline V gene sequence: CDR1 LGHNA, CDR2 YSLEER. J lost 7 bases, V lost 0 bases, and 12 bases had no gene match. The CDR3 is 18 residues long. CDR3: CASSQDHGSSGGLNEQFF. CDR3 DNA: TGCGCCAGCAGCCAAGATCATGGCTCTAGCGGGGGCCTGAATGAGCAGTTCTTC.

CDR3 sequence: CASSGGQGNQPQHF. CDR3 DNA: TGTGCCAGCAGTGGGGGACAGGGCAATCAGCCCCAGCATTTT. The rearrangement joins TRBV27 to TRBJ1-5, with 8 bases lining up with TRBD1. This CDR3 region has 14 residues. Trimming at V came to 5 bases and at J to 2 bases, leaving 2 bases not matched to a gene. CDR1 is MNHEY, CDR2 SMNVEV, per germline (reference sequence).

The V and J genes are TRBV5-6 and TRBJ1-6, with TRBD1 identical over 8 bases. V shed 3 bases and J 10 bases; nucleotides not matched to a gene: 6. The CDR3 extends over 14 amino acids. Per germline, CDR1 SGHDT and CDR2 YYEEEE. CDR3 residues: CASSWDRWGSPLHF. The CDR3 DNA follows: TGTGCCAGCAGCTGGGACAGGTGGGGCTCACCCCTCCACTTT.

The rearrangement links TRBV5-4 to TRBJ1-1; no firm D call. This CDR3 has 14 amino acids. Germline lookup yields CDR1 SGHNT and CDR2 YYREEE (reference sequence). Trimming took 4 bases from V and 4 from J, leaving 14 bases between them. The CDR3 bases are TGTGCCAGCAGCCGGAGCTCTTCAGGCACTGAAGCTTTCTTT. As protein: CASSRSSSGTEAFF.

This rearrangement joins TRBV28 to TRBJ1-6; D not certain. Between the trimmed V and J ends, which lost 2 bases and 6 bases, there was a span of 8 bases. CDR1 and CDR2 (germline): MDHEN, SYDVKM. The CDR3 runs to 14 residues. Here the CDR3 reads CASSLPRTNSPLHF. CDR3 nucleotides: TGTGCCAGCAGTTTACCGAGAACTAATTCACCCCTCCACTTT.

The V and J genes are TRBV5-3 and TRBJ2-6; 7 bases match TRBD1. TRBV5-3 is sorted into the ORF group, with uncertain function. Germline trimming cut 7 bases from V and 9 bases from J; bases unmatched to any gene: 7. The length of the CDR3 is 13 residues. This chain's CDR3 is CARYGTALNVLTF. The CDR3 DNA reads TGTGCCAGATATGGGACAGCCCTCAACGTCCTGACTTTC.

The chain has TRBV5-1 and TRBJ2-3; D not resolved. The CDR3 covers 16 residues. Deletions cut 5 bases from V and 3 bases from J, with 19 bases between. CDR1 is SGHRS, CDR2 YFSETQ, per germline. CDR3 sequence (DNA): TGCGCCAGCAGGCGGTTTCTAGGGTTGAAGACAGATACGCAGTATTTT. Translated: CASRRFLGLKTDTQYF.

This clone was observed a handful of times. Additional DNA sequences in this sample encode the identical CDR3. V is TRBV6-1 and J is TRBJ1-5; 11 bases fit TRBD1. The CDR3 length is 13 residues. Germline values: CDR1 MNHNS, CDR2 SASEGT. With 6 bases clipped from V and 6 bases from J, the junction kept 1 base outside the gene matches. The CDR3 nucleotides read TGTGCCAGCAGAGGACAGGGGGCTCAGCCCCAGCATTTT. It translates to CASRGQGAQPQHF.

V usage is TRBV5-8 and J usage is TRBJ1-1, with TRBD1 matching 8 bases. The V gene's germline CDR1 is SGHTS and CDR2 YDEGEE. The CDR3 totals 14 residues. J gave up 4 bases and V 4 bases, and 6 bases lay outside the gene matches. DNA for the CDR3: TGTGCCAGCAGCCCTAGGACAGGGATCACTGAAGCTTTCTTT. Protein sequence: CASSPRTGITEAFF.

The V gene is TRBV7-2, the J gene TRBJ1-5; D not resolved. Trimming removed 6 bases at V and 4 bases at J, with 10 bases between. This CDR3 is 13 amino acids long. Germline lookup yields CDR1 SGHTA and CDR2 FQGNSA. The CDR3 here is CASRPDPNQPQHF. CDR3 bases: TGTGCCAGCAGACCGGACCCAAATCAGCCCCAGCATTTT.

The CDR3 reads CASSPRGDTQYF. CDR3 DNA: TGTGCCAGCAGCCCCCGCGGAGATACGCAGTATTTT. The V call is TRBV7-2, the J call TRBJ2-3; D is undetermined. Germline lookup yields CDR1 SGHTA and CDR2 FQGNSA. Trimming removed 5 bases at V and 5 bases at J, with 8 bases between. The CDR3 totals 12 residues.

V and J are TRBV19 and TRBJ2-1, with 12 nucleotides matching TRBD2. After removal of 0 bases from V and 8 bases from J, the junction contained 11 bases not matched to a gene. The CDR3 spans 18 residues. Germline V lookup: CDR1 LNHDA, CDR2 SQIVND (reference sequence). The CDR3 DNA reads TGTGCCAGTAGTATAGATCATCTGGGACTAGCGGGCGCGGATGAGCAGTTCTTC. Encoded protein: CASSIDHLGLAGADEQFF.

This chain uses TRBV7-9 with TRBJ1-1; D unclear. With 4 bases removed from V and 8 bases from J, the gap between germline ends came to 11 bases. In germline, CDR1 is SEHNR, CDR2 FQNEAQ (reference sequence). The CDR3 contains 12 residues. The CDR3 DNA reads TGTGCCAGCAGCTCTGGCGGGTTCGAAGCTTTCTTT. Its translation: CASSSGGFEAFF.

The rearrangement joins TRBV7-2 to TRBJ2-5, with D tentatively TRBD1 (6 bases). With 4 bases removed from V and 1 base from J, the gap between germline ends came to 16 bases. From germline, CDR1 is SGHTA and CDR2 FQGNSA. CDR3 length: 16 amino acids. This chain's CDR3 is CASSSGWGRGQETQYF. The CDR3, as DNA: TGTGCCAGCAGCTCTGGATGGGGCAGGGGCCAAGAGACCCAGTACTTC. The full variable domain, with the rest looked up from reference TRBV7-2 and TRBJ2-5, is GAGVSQSPSNKVTEKGKDVELRCDPISGHTALYWYRQSLGQGLEFLIYFQGNSAPDKSGLPSDRFSAERTGGSVSTLTIQRTQQEDSAVYLCASSSGWGRGQETQYFGPGTRLLVL.

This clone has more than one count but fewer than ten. CDR3 in amino acids: CASRKGQGARAQYF. CDR3 nucleotides: TGTGCCAGCAGGAAGGGACAGGGGGCTCGGGCGCAGTATTTT. The chain carries TRBV7-2 and TRBJ2-3, with 12 bases lining up with TRBD1. The CDR3 covers 14 residues. The V gene end was trimmed by 6 bases and the J gene end by 10 bases; junction bases not matched to a gene: 8. Germline V lookup: CDR1 SGHTA, CDR2 FQGNSA.

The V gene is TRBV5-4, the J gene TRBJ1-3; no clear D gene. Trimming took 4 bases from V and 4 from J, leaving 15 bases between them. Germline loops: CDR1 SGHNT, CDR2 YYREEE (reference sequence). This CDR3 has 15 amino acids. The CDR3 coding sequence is TGTGCCAGCAGCCGGACCGACCCCGGGGGAAACACCATATATTTT. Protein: CASSRTDPGGNTIYF. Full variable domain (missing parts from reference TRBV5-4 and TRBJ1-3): ETGVTQSPTHLIKTRGQQVTLRCSSQSGHNTVSWYQQALGQGPQFIFQYYREEENGRGNFPPRFSGLQFPNYSSELNVNALELDDSALYLCASSRTDPGGNTIYFGEGSWLTVV.

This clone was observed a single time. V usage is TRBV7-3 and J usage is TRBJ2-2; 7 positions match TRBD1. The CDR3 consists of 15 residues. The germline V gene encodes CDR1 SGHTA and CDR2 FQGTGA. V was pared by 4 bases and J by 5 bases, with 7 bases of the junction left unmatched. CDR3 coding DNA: TGTGCCAGCAGCTCACAGGGGCCGTTAACCGGGGAGCTGTTTTTT. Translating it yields CASSSQGPLTGELFF.

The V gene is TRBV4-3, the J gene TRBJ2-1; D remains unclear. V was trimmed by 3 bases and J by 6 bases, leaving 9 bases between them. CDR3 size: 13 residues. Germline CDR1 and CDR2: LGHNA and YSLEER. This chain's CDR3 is CASSQYRVNEQFF. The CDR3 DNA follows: TGCGCCAGCAGCCAGTACCGTGTCAATGAGCAGTTCTTC.

CDR3 nucleotides: TGTGCCAGTAGTATAGAGTTGGGACAGGGGTGGACCAGGGAGCTGTTTTTT. Its protein product is CASSIELGQGWTRELFF. The chain links TRBV19 to TRBJ2-2; TRBD1 matches 10 bases. The germline V gene encodes CDR1 LNHDA and CDR2 SQIVND (reference sequence). The CDR3 loop spans 17 amino acids. V dropped 0 bases and J dropped 9; count of bases not matched to a gene: 10.

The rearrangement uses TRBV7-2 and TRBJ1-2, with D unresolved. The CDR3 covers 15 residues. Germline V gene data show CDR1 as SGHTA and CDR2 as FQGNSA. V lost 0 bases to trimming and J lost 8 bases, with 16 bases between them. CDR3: CASSLASSEVGGYTF. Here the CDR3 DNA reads TGTGCCAGCAGCTTAGCCTCCAGCGAGGTTGGAGGCTACACCTTC.

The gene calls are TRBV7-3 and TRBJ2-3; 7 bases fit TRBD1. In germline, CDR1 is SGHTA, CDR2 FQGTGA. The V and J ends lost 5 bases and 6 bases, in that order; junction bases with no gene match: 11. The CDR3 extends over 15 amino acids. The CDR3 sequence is CASSTSSTGWDTQYF. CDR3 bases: TGTGCCAGCAGCACAAGCTCGACAGGGTGGGATACGCAGTATTTT.

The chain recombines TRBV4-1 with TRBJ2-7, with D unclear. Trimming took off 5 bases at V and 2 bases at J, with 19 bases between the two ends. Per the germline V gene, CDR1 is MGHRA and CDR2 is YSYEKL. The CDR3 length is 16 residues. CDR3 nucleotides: TGCGCCAGCAGCACCCCACCACAGTCTCAAACCTACGAGCAGTACTTC. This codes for CASSTPPQSQTYEQYF.

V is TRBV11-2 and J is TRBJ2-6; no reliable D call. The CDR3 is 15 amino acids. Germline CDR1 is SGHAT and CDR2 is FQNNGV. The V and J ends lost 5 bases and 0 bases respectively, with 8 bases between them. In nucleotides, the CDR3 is TGTGCCAGCAGCCCTCAGCCCTCTGGGGCCAACGTCCTGACTTTC. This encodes CASSPQPSGANVLTF.